This entry concerns a single T cell receptor beta chain. No antigen is known for it. Given a much more abundant clone one base away, this may be a read error. This sample is drawn from a study of tumor-infiltrating lymphocytes in primary liver carcinoma. Study results and caveats: Tumor-adjacent and tumor-blood pairs displayed less overlap than did pairs of tumor regions.

CDR3 length: 14 residues. V was clipped by 7 bases and J by 5 bases; unmatched bases: 9. CDR1 SGHRS and CDR2 YFSETQ come from the germline V gene. Taking about 20-31 mg of unsorted bulk tissue, the authors co-extracted RNA and DNA. Production of TCR beta cDNA used about 500 ng total RNA together with a constant-region primer. Libraries of TCR beta came from three nested multiplex PCR rounds with slightly modified ARM-PCR. TRBV1-TRBV30 forward primers paired with a C-beta reverse primer were used in the first two PCR rounds, which ran about 11 cycles each. TCRdb analysed the multiplex PCR reads with MiXCR anew, one entry per CDR3 protein. Of about 64,000 distinct CDR3 sequences listed, about two thirds are singletons.

The chain joins TRBV5-1 to TRBJ2-7; TRBD1 agrees at 10 bases. This clonotype was sampled from a man aged 35 to 55 with primary liver carcinoma and hepatitis B virus infection. Sequencing used liver tumor tissue from sampling region 4. Subset in this sample: tumor region T4, right-lateral pole. In nucleotides, the CDR3 is TGCGCCAGCGGTCGGACAGGGGGTTTCGACGAGCAGTACTTC. As protein: CASGRTGGFDEQYF.